Presented here are 10 T cell receptor beta chains from one specimen sequenced in a study of identical twins. TCRdb processed the 5' RACE reads anew with MiXCR; each CDR3 protein has one entry. The sample yields some 660,000 distinct CDR3 sequences, more than 6.5% seen once. In addition, the sample was reused for a study of yellow fever vaccine responses in identical twins.

The sequenced sample was PBMCs. The receptors shown here come from a woman under 30 in good health.

This chain links TRBV7-9 with TRBJ2-3; a possible D gene is TRBD1 (6 bases). The CDR3 is 16 residues long. Looked up from germline, CDR1 is SEHNR and CDR2 is FQNEAQ (reference sequence). Trimming removed 5 bases at V and 4 bases at J, with 19 bases between. CDR3 region: CASSPTGQSGADTQYF. Here the CDR3 DNA reads TGTGCCAGCAGCCCGACGGGACAAAGTGGGGCAGATACGCAGTATTTT. Variable domain in full (rest from reference TRBV7-9 and TRBJ2-3): DTGVSQNPRHKITKRGQNVTFRCDPISEHNRLYWYRQTLGQGPEFLTYFQNEAQLEKSRLLSDRFSAERPKGSFSTLEIQRTEQGDSAMYLCASSPTGQSGADTQYFGPGTRLTVL.

The CDR3 DNA follows: TGTGCCAGCAAGGAGGGGGAAGCATTCAATGAGCAGTTCTTC. Its translation: CASKEGEAFNEQFF. This chain joins TRBV2 and TRBJ2-1; tentatively, D is TRBD1 or TRBD2 (6 bases each). Germline V gene lookup returns CDR1 SNHLY and CDR2 FYNNEI. This CDR3 has 14 residues. V was trimmed by 7 bases and J by 6 bases, leaving 16 bases between them. Variable domain in full (rest from reference TRBV2 and TRBJ2-1): EPEVTQTPSHQVTQMGQEVILRCVPISNHLYFYWYRQILGQKVEFLVSFYNNEISEKSEIFDDQFSVERPDGSNFTLKIRSTKLEDSAMYFCASKEGEAFNEQFFGPGTRLTVL.

The chain uses TRBV6-1 and TRBJ1-2; no definite D call. The germline V gene has CDR1 MNHNS and CDR2 SASEGT. The CDR3 covers 13 residues. V dropped 6 bases and J dropped 7 bases, with 15 bases sitting between them. The CDR3 here is CASREKYMGGYTF. CDR3 nucleotide sequence: TGTGCCAGCAGGGAAAAATATATGGGTGGCTACACCTTC.

This clonotype was detected many times. The rearrangement uses TRBV7-2 and TRBJ2-3; D perhaps matches TRBD1 (6 bases). The CDR3 is 14 amino acids. V was trimmed by 5 bases and J by 1 base, leaving 10 bases between them. Germline V CDR1 and CDR2: SGHTA, FQGNSA. In DNA, the CDR3 is TGTGCCAGCAGCCGAAAGGGGGGCACAGATACGCAGTATTTT. As protein: CASSRKGGTDTQYF. Together with reference TRBV7-2 and TRBJ2-3, the CDR3 gives the full variable domain: GAGVSQSPSNKVTEKGKDVELRCDPISGHTALYWYRQSLGQGLEFLIYFQGNSAPDKSGLPSDRFSAERTGGSVSTLTIQRTQQEDSAVYLCASSRKGGTDTQYFGPGTRLTVL.

This clonotype was counted a few times. V gene TRBV7-9 combines with J gene TRBJ2-1; perhaps D is TRBD1 or TRBD2 (5 bases each). CDR3 size: 13 residues. V was trimmed by 8 bases and J by 10 bases, leaving 18 bases between them. The germline V gene encodes CDR1 SEHNR and CDR2 FQNEAQ (reference sequence). CDR3 sequence: CASVYRDGQEQFF. CDR3 sequence (DNA): TGTGCCAGCGTTTATCGGGACGGTCAGGAGCAGTTCTTC.

The CDR3 here is CASAKFGTSGQTIKETQYF. The DNA for the CDR3 is TGCGCCAGCGCGAAATTTGGGACTAGCGGCCAAACTATCAAGGAGACCCAGTACTTC. This chain links TRBV5-1 with TRBJ2-5, with 11 bases identical to TRBD2. V was clipped by 7 bases and J by 5 bases; unmatched bases: 22. Germline V gene lookup returns CDR1 SGHRS and CDR2 YFSETQ. This CDR3 comprises 19 residues.

The sample holds many counts of this clonotype. The chain joins TRBV7-2 to TRBJ1-1; D remains ambiguous. The CDR3 consists of 15 residues. CDR1 SGHTA and CDR2 FQGNSA come from the germline V gene. Trimming left V 0 bases short and J 0 bases short, with 8 bases between. The CDR3, as DNA: TGTGCCAGCAGCTTAGCTCCGATAATGAACACTGAAGCTTTCTTT. It codes for CASSLAPIMNTEAFF.

The J gene is TRBJ1-5, the V gene TRBV12-3 or TRBV12-4; D is unclear. This CDR3 has 14 residues. V was clipped by 5 bases and J by 0 bases, with 8 bases between them. This chain's CDR3 is CASSALNSNQPQHF. In nucleotides, the CDR3 is TGTGCCAGCAGTGCCTTGAATAGCAATCAGCCCCAGCATTTT.

This clonotype was recorded a few times. The V call is TRBV2, the J call TRBJ1-4; D not certain. The length of the CDR3 is 15 residues. V dropped 3 bases and J dropped 5 bases, with 13 bases sitting between them. Germline V CDR1 and CDR2: SNHLY, FYNNEI. The DNA for the CDR3 is TGTGCCAGCAGTGAGGGCGAAATAGGGAATGAAAAACTGTTTTTT. Translated: CASSEGEIGNEKLFF.

A word on this clonotype: The junction departs from the called germline gene at one end, perhaps through a read error. CDR3 in DNA: TGTGCCAGCAGCCTAGACGGGTCGACAGGGGGATATGGTTACACCTTC. Translation gives CASSLDGSTGGYGYTF. The V gene is TRBV7-2, the J gene TRBJ1-2, with 9 bases that match TRBD1. CDR3 size: 16 residues. The germline CDR1 and CDR2 sequences are SGHTA and FQGNSA.